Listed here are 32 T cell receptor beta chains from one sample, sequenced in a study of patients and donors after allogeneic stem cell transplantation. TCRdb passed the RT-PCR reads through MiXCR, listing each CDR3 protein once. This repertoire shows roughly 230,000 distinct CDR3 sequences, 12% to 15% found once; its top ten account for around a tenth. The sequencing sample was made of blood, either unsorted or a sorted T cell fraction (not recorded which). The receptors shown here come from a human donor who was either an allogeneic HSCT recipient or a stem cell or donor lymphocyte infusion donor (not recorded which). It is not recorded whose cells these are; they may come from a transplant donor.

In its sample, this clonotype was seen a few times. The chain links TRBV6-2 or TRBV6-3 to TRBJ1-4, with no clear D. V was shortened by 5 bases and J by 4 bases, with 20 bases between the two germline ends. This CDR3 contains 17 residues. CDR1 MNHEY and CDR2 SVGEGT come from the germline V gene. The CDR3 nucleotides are TGTGCCAGCAGTCGCCGTGACACCCGGAAGGATAATGAAAAACTGTTTTTT. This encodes CASSRRDTRKDNEKLFF.

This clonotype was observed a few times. The CDR3: CASSSKQPGQPYNEQFF. Here the CDR3 DNA reads TGTGCCAGCAGTTCTAAACAACCGGGACAGCCCTACAATGAGCAGTTCTTC. The chain carries TRBV6-2 or TRBV6-3 and TRBJ2-1; 7 nucleotides match TRBD1. Germline-derived CDR1 and CDR2 are MNHEY and SVGEGT. The ends lost 4 bases at V and 2 bases at J; junction bases unmatched: 11. The length of the CDR3 is 17 residues.

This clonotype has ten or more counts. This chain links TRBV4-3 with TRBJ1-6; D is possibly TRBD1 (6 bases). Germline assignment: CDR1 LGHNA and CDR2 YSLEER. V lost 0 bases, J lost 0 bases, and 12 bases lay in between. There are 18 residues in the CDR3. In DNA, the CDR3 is TGCGCCAGCAGCCAAGATGGCGCAGGGGCCTCCTATAATTCACCCCTCCACTTT. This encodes CASSQDGAGASYNSPLHF.

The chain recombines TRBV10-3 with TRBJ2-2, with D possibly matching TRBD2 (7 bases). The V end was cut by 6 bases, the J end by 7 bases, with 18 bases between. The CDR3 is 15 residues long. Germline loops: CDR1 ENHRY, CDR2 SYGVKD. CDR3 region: CAIRHLGGPDGELFF. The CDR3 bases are TGTGCCATCAGACACCTCGGGGGGCCGGACGGGGAGCTGTTTTTT.

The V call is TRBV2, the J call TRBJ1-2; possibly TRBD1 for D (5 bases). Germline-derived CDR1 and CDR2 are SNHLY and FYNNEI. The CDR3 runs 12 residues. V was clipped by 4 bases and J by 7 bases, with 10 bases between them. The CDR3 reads CASSGGVGGYTF. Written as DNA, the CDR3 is TGTGCCAGCAGTGGAGGGGTTGGTGGCTACACCTTC.

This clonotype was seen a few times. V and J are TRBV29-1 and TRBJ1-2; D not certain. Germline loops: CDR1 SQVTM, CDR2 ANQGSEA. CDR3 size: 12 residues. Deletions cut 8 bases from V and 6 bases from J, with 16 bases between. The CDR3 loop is CSPREQTHGYTF. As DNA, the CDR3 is TGCAGCCCGCGTGAACAAACGCATGGCTACACCTTC. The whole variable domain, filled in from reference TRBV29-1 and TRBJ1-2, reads SAVISQKPSRDICQRGTSLTIQCQVDSQVTMMFWYRQQPGQSLTLIATANQGSEATYESGFVIDKFPISRPNLTFSTLTVSNMSPEDSSIYLCSPREQTHGYTFGSGTRLTVV.

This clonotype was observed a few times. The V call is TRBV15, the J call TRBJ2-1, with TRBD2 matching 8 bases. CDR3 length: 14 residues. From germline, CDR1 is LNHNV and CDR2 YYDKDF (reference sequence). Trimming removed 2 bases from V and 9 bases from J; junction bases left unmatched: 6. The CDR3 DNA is TGTGCCACCAGCAGAATTAGCGGGATTAGTGAGCAGTTCTTC. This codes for CATSRISGISEQFF. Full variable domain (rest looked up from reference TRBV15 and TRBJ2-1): DAMVIQNPRYQVTQFGKPVTLSCSQTLNHNVMYWYQQKSSQAPKLLFHYYDKDFNNEADTPDNFQSRRPNTSFCFLDIRSPGLGDTAMYLCATSRISGISEQFFGPGTRLTVL.

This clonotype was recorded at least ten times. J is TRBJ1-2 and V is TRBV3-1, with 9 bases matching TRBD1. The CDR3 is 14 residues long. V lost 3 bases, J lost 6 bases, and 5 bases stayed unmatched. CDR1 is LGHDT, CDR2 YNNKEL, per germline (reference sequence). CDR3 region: CASSHWTGEDGYTF. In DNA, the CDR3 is TGTGCCAGCAGCCATTGGACAGGGGAGGATGGCTACACCTTC.

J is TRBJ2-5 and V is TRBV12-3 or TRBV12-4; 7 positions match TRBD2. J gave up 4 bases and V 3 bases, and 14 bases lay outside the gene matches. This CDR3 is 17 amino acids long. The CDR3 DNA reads TGTGCCAGCAGTTTGTCTCGTGGGGGGGGGGTGTTAGAGACCCAGTACTTC. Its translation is CASSLSRGGGVLETQYF.

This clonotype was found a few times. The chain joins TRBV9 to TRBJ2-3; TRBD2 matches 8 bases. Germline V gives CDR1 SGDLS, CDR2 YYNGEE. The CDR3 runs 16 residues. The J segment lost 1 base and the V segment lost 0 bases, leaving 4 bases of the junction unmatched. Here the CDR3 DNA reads TGTGCCAGCAGCGTAGAGATCGGGGGGGGCACAGATACGCAGTATTTT. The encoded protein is CASSVEIGGGTDTQYF.

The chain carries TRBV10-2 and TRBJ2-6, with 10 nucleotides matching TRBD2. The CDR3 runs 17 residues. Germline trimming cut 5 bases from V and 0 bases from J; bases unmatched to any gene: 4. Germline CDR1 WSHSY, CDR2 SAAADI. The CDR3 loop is CASSIGTSVSGANVLTF. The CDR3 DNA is TGCGCCAGCAGTATCGGGACTAGCGTCTCTGGGGCCAACGTCCTGACTTTC.

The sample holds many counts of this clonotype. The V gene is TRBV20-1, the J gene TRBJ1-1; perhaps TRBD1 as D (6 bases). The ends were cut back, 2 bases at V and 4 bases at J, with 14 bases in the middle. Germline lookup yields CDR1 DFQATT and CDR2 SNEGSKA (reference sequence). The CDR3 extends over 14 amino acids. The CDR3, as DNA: TGCAGTGCTAGACCGCGGAGGGGGTCCACTGAAGCTTTCTTT. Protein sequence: CSARPRRGSTEAFF.

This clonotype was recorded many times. The CDR3 reads CASSEAARSTDTQYF. Here the CDR3 DNA reads TGTGCCAGCAGTGAAGCAGCCCGTAGCACAGATACGCAGTATTTT. J is TRBJ2-3 and V is TRBV6-1; no reliable D call. From germline, CDR1 is MNHNS and CDR2 SASEGT. V was pared by 0 bases and J by 0 bases, with 7 bases between. The length of the CDR3 is 15 residues.

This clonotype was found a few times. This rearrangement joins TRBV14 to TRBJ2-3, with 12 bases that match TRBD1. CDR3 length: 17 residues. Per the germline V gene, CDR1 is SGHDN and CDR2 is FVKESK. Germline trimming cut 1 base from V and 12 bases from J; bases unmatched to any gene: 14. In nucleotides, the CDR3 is TGTGCCAGCAGCCAAGCATCGGGGACAGGGGGCTCCGGAAGACAGTATTTT. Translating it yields CASSQASGTGGSGRQYF.

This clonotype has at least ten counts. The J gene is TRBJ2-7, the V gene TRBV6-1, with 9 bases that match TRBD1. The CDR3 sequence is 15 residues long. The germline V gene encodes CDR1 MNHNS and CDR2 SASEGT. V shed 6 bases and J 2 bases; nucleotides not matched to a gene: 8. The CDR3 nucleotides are TGTGCCAGCAGACGACAGGGGGGCGCCGCCTACGAGCAGTACTTC. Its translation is CASRRQGGAAYEQYF.

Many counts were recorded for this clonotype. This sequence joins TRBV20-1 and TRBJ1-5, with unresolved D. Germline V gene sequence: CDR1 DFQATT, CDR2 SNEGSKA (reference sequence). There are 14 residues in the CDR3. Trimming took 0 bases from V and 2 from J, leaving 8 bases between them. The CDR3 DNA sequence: TGCAGTGCTAGAGATATGGGCCGCAATCAGCCCCAGCATTTT. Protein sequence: CSARDMGRNQPQHF.

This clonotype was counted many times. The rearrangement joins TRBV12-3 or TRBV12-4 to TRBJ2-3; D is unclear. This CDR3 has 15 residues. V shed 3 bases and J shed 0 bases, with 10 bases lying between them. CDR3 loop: CASSLAPPSTDTQYF. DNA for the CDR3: TGTGCCAGCAGTTTGGCGCCGCCTAGCACAGATACGCAGTATTTT.

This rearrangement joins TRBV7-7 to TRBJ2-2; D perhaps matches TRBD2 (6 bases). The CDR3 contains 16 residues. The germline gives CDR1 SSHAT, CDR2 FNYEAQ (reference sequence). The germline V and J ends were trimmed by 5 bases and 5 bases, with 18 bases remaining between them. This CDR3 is CASSVFSGSGTGELFF. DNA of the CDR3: TGTGCCAGCAGCGTCTTTAGCGGCTCGGGTACCGGGGAGCTGTTTTTT.

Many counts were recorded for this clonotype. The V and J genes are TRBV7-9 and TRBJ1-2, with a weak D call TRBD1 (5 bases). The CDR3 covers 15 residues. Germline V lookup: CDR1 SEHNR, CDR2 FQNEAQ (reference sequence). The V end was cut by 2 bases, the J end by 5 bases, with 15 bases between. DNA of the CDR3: TGTGCCAGCAGCTTACCCGGGACGGAATTGTATGGCTACACCTTC. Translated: CASSLPGTELYGYTF.

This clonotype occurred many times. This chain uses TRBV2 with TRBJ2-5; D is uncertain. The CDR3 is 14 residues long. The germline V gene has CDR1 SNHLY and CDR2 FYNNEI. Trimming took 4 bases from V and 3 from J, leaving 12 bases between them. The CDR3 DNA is TGTGCCAGCAGTGGACCCCTGGCGAAAGAGACCCAGTACTTC. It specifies CASSGPLAKETQYF.

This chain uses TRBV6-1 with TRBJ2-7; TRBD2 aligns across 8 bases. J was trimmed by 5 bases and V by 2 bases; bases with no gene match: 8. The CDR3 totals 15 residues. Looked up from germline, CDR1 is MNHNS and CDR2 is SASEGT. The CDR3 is CASSETSGSFHEQYF. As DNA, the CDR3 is TGTGCCAGCAGTGAAACCAGCGGGAGTTTCCACGAGCAGTACTTC.

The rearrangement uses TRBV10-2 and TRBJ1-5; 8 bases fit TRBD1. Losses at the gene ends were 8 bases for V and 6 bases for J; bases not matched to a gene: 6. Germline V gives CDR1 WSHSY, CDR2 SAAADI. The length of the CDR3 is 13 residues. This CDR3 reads CASQDRDGQPQHF. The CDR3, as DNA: TGCGCCAGCCAGGACAGGGATGGTCAGCCCCAGCATTTT.

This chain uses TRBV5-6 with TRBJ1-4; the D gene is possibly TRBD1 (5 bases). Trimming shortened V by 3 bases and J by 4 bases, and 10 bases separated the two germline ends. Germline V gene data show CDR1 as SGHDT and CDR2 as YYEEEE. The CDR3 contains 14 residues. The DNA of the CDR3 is TGTGCCAGCAGCTCCGAGGGGCATAATGAAAAACTGTTTTTT. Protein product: CASSSEGHNEKLFF.

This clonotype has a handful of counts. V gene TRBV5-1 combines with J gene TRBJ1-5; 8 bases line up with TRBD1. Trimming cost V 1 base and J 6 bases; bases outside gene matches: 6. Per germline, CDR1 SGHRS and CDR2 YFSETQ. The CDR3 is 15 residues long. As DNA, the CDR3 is TGCGCCAGCAGCTTGATTCCAGGGGGCAGTCAGCCCCAGCATTTT. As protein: CASSLIPGGSQPQHF.

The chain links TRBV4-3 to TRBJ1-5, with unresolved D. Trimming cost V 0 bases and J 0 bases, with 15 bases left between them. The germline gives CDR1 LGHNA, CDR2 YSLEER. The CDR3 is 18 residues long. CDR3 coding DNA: TGCGCCAGCAGCCAAGACCCGTTCCTGCAATATAGCAATCAGCCCCAGCATTTT. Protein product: CASSQDPFLQYSNQPQHF.

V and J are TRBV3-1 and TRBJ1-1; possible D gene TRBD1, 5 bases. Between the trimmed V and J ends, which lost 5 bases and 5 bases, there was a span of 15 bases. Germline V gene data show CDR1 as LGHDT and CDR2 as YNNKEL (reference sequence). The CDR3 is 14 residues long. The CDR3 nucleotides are TGTGCCAGCAGCTCAACCCGCAAGGGGACTGAAGCTTTCTTT. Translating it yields CASSSTRKGTEAFF.

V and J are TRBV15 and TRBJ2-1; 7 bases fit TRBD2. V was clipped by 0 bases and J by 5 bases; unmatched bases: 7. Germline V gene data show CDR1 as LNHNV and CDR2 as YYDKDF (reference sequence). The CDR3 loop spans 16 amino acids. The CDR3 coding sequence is TGTGCCACCAGCAGAGATCGGGGGGTACAGGACAATGAGCAGTTCTTC. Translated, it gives CATSRDRGVQDNEQFF.

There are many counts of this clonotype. CDR3 amino acids: CSASTSYEQYF. CDR3 bases: TGCAGCGCATCGACCAGCTACGAGCAGTACTTC. This chain uses TRBV29-1 with TRBJ2-7; D call uncertain. Germline CDR1 reads SQVTM; CDR2 reads ANQGSEA. V was cut by 7 bases and J by 3 bases, with 10 bases left in between. The CDR3 sequence is 11 residues long.

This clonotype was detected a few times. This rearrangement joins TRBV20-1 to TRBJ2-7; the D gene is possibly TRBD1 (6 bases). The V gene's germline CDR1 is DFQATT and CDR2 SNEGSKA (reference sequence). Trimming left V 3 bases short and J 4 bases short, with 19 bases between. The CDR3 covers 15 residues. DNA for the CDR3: TGCAGTGCTAGTAGTGGGGTACAGGGTCGGTACGAGCAGTACTTC. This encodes CSASSGVQGRYEQYF.

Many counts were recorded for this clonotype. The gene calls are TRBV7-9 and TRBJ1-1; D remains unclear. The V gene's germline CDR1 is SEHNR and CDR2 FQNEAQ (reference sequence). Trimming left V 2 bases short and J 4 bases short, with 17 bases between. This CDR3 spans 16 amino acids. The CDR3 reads CASSLLVSGIATEAFF. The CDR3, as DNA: TGTGCCAGCAGCTTATTGGTTAGCGGGATTGCCACTGAAGCTTTCTTT. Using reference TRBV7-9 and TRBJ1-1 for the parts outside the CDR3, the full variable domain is DTGVSQNPRHKITKRGQNVTFRCDPISEHNRLYWYRQTLGQGPEFLTYFQNEAQLEKSRLLSDRFSAERPKGSFSTLEIQRTEQGDSAMYLCASSLLVSGIATEAFFGQGTRLTVV.

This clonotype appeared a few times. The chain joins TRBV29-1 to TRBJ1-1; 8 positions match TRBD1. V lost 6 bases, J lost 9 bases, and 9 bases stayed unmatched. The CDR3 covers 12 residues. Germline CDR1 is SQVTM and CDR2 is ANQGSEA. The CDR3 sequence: CSVGTGGRKAFF. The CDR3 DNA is TGCAGCGTCGGAACAGGGGGTCGGAAAGCTTTCTTT.

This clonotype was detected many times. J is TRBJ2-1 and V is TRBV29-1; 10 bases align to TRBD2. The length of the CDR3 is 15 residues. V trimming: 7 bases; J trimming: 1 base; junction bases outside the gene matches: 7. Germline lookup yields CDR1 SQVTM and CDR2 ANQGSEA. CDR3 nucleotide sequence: TGCAGCGCACAACCACTAGCGGGATCCTACAATGAGCAGTTCTTC. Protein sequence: CSAQPLAGSYNEQFF.